A selection of T cell receptor beta chains follows, all from one sample in a study of T cell responses to AZD1222 COVID-19 vaccine. The protocol was immunoSEQ multiplex PCR, while the TCRdb copy is restricted to in-frame clones and leaves out a portion. The repertoire holds 90,000 to 120,000 clones, with around 91% as singletons. Material: peripheral blood, obtained on day 0 of AZD1222 vaccination. The receptor set was obtained from an adult in good health. The CDR3 runs from the conserved cysteine through the conserved F or W. D genes are given only for firm matches. A row's size may be missing; if present it is once, few, many or a size class.

D: NA
J: TRBJ1-2
size: NA
V: TRBV6-6
length: 13
CDR3: CASSPGVNYGYTF
DNA: TGTGCCAGCAGCCCGGGAGTAAACTATGGCTACACCTTC

D: NA
J: TRBJ1-2
size: few
V: TRBV5-1
length: 15
CDR3: CASSSAGTGIYGYTF
DNA: TGCGCCAGCAGCTCGGCCGGAACAGGGATCTATGGCTACACCTTC

D: NA
J: TRBJ1-2
size: few
V: TRBV9
length: 14
CDR3: CASSPQMGRRGYTF
DNA: TGTGCCAGCAGCCCCCAGATGGGACGACGTGGCTACACCTTC

D: NA
J: TRBJ2-1
size: NA
V: TRBV11-3
length: 16
CDR3: CASSFGAGSSYNEQFF
DNA: TGTGCCAGCAGCTTCGGTGCAGGGAGCTCCTACAATGAGCAGTTCTTC

D: TRBD1
J: TRBJ2-5
size: NA
V: TRBV11-2
length: 17
CDR3: CASSLGEAGGPGETQYF
DNA: TGTGCCAGCAGCTTAGGAGAGGCAGGGGGCCCAGGAGAGACCCAGTACTTC

D: TRBD1
J: TRBJ2-6
size: NA
V: TRBV4-1
length: 21
CDR3: CASSQKGARDRVLSGANVLTF
DNA: TGCGCCAGCAGCCAAAAAGGGGCCCGGGACAGGGTTTTGTCTGGGGCCAACGTCCTGACTTTC

D: TRBD1
J: TRBJ2-2
size: NA
V: TRBV5-1
length: 15
CDR3: CASSRTGEVTGELFF
DNA: TGCGCCAGCAGCAGAACAGGGGAAGTGACCGGGGAGCTGTTTTTT

D: NA
J: TRBJ2-1
size: NA
V: TRBV4-3
length: 16
CDR3: CASSQEGGVGGNEQFF
DNA: TGCGCCAGCAGCCAAGAAGGCGGGGTGGGTGGCAATGAGCAGTTCTTC

D: NA
J: TRBJ2-7
size: NA
V: TRBV7-2
length: 13
CDR3: CASSAAGSYEQYF
DNA: TGTGCCAGCAGCGCGGCCGGTTCCTACGAGCAGTACTTC

D: TRBD1
J: TRBJ1-3
size: NA
V: TRBV7-2
length: 15
CDR3: CASSRTGSAGNTIYF
DNA: TGTGCCAGCAGTCGGACAGGTTCTGCTGGAAACACCATATATTTT

D: NA
J: TRBJ2-5
size: NA
V: TRBV11-2
length: 14
CDR3: CASSLGHGGETQYF
DNA: TGTGCCAGCAGCTTGGGACACGGCGGAGAGACCCAGTACTTC

D: TRBD1
J: TRBJ1-6
size: once
V: TRBV5-6
length: 14
CDR3: CASSQGTGPSPLHF
DNA: TGTGCCAGCAGCCAAGGGACAGGGCCCTCACCCCTCCACTTT

D: NA
J: TRBJ2-1
size: NA
V: TRBV9
length: 14
CDR3: CASSGRAAYNEQFF
DNA: TGTGCCAGCAGCGGGAGGGCGGCCTACAATGAGCAGTTCTTC

D: NA
J: TRBJ2-3
size: NA
V: TRBV19
length: 13
CDR3: CASSMGTSDTQYF
DNA: TGTGCCAGTAGTATGGGCACCTCAGATACGCAGTATTTT

D: TRBD1
J: TRBJ1-6
size: once
V: TRBV30
length: 14
CDR3: CAWRGGTGYSPLHF
DNA: TGTGCCTGGAGGGGAGGGACAGGCTATTCACCCCTCCACTTT

D: NA
J: TRBJ1-2
size: few
V: TRBV6-5
length: 13
CDR3: CAVQTEANYGYTF
DNA: TGTGCCGTCCAAACAGAAGCTAACTATGGCTACACCTTC

D: NA
J: TRBJ1-2
size: once
V: TRBV7-2
length: 15
CDR3: CASSLDQSRNYGYTF
DNA: TGTGCCAGCAGCTTAGATCAGAGTAGGAACTATGGCTACACCTTC

D: NA
J: TRBJ1-5
size: NA
V: TRBV19
length: 14
CDR3: CASSIGQAARPQHF
DNA: TGTGCCAGTAGTATAGGACAGGCAGCACGGCCCCAGCATTTT

D: NA
J: TRBJ1-3
size: NA
V: TRBV15
length: 12
CDR3: CATSSDGNTIYF
DNA: TGTGCCACCAGCAGTGATGGAAACACCATATATTTT

D: TRBD1
J: TRBJ2-6
size: NA
V: TRBV3-1/TRBV3-2
length: 15
CDR3: CASGQGGTGANVLTF
DNA: TGTGCCAGCGGACAGGGAGGTACTGGGGCCAACGTCCTGACTTTC

D: TRBD1
J: TRBJ2-3
size: once
V: TRBV5-8
length: 15
CDR3: CASTQGARGLDTQYF
DNA: TGTGCCTCCACTCAGGGGGCACGGGGATTAGATACGCAGTATTTT

D: TRBD1
J: TRBJ1-3
size: NA
V: TRBV6-5
length: 14
CDR3: CASSNYQGANTIYF
DNA: TGTGCCAGCAGTAACTACCAGGGGGCGAACACCATATATTTT

D: TRBD1
J: TRBJ1-3
size: NA
V: TRBV9
length: 15
CDR3: CASSVGTGYGNTIYF
DNA: TGTGCCAGCAGCGTAGGGACAGGGTATGGAAACACCATATATTTT

D: NA
J: TRBJ1-3
size: NA
V: TRBV7-2
length: 16
CDR3: CASSFGQLSSGNTIYF
DNA: TGTGCCAGCAGCTTTGGACAGCTGAGCTCTGGAAACACCATATATTTT

D: TRBD2
J: TRBJ2-1
size: NA
V: TRBV2
length: 16
CDR3: CASIIPGTSGNNEQFF
DNA: TGTGCCAGCATCATCCCCGGGACTAGCGGCAACAATGAGCAGTTCTTC

D: NA
J: TRBJ2-1
size: NA
V: TRBV9
length: 14
CDR3: CASSVEDGRGEQFF
DNA: TGTGCCAGCAGCGTAGAGGATGGAAGGGGTGAGCAGTTCTTC

D: NA
J: TRBJ1-2
size: once
V: TRBV19
length: 13
CDR3: CASRRGVNYGYTF
DNA: TGTGCCAGTAGGCGCGGGGTCAACTATGGCTACACCTTC

D: NA
J: TRBJ2-5
size: NA
V: TRBV4-3
length: 15
CDR3: CASSQDTGEVETQYF
DNA: TGCGCCAGCAGCCAAGACACCGGAGAGGTGGAGACCCAGTACTTC

D: NA
J: TRBJ2-3
size: NA
V: TRBV19
length: 14
CDR3: CASNDRGTRDTQYF
DNA: TGTGCCAGTAATGACAGAGGGACGAGGGATACGCAGTATTTT

D: NA
J: TRBJ1-1
size: once
V: TRBV5-1
length: 11
CDR3: CASSLEAEAFF
DNA: TGCGCCAGCAGCTTGGAGGCTGAAGCTTTCTTT

D: TRBD2
J: TRBJ2-3
size: once
V: TRBV7-6
length: 16
CDR3: CASSRGFSGGADTQYF
DNA: TGTGCCAGCAGCAGGGGTTTTAGCGGGGGGGCAGATACGCAGTATTTT

D: TRBD1
J: TRBJ2-7
size: NA
V: TRBV5-6
length: 15
CDR3: CASSLGDRVIYEQYF
DNA: TGTGCCAGCAGCTTGGGGGACAGGGTAATCTACGAGCAGTACTTC

D: NA
J: TRBJ2-3
size: NA
V: TRBV6-5
length: 12
CDR3: CASFHSTDTQYF
DNA: TGTGCCAGCTTTCACAGCACAGATACGCAGTATTTT

D: NA
J: TRBJ2-2
size: NA
V: TRBV11-3
length: 13
CDR3: CASSLVSTGELFF
DNA: TGTGCCAGCAGCTTAGTGTCTACCGGGGAGCTGTTTTTT

D: TRBD2
J: TRBJ2-3
size: NA
V: TRBV5-1
length: 15
CDR3: CASSSTSGATDTQYF
DNA: TGCGCCAGCAGCTCTACTAGCGGAGCCACAGATACGCAGTATTTT

D: TRBD1
J: TRBJ1-6
size: NA
V: TRBV10-3
length: 12
CDR3: CATRDRESPLHF
DNA: TGTGCCACCCGGGACAGGGAATCACCCCTCCACTTT

D: NA
J: TRBJ2-6
size: NA
V: TRBV24-1
length: 20
CDR3: CATSDKTGDYDHSGANVLTF
DNA: TGTGCCACCAGTGATAAAACAGGGGACTACGACCACTCTGGGGCCAACGTCCTGACTTTC

D: TRBD1
J: TRBJ1-3
size: NA
V: TRBV5-6
length: 15
CDR3: CASGQFRQGGNTIYF
DNA: TGTGCCAGCGGCCAATTCCGACAGGGGGGAAACACCATATATTTT

D: NA
J: TRBJ2-3
size: NA
V: TRBV14
length: 14
CDR3: CASSQLELTDTQYF
DNA: TGTGCCAGCAGCCAGCTAGAACTCACAGATACGCAGTATTTT

D: TRBD1
J: TRBJ1-1
size: NA
V: TRBV6-2/TRBV6-3
length: 14
CDR3: CASSRQGTDTEAFF
DNA: TGTGCCAGCAGCCGACAGGGGACGGACACTGAAGCTTTCTTT